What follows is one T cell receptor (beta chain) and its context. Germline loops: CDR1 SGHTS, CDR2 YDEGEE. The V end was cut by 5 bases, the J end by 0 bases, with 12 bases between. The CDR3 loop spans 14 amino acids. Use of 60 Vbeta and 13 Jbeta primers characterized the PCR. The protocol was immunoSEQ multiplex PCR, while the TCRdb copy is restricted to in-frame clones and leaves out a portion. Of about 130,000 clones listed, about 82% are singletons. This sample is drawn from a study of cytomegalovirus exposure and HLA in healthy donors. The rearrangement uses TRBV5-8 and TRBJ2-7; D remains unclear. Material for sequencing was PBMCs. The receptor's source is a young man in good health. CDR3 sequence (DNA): TGTGCCAGCAGTCGTGGCCGAAACTCCTACGAGCAGTACTTC. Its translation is CASSRGRNSYEQYF.